This T cell receptor beta chain was recorded in a study of beta chain features in type 1 diabetes. Study results and caveats: In comparison with healthy donors, patients had naive, central memory and Treg TCRB repertoires that appeared more similar.

V was trimmed by 5 bases and J by 2 bases, leaving 17 bases between them. The CDR3 has 15 residues. Looked up from germline, CDR1 is SGHRS and CDR2 is YFSETQ. As to this clone: Its antigen is currently unknown.

Every isolated RNA sample was fully reverse transcribed, so sequencing captured expressed TCRB transcripts. The assay was immunoSEQ multiplex PCR, and TCRdb's table has in-frame clones only and misses some. Of around 300,000 clones listed, roughly 11% are singletons. Every single donor gave one heparinised blood draw, and these averaged roughly 0.11 L. CD45RO/CCR7/CD25/CD127/CD95/CD27 sorting isolated CD4+ naive, central memory, regulatory and stem cell-like memory cells. Once sorted, every population was more than 95% pure. The sequencing sample was made of naive CD4+ T cells from blood. The origin of this receptor is a woman in her 30s in good health. This chain joins TRBV5-1 and TRBJ2-7; the D gene is possibly TRBD1 (6 bases). CDR3 residues: CASRTTGNGPYEQYF. The CDR3 coding sequence is TGCGCCAGCAGAACCACAGGGAACGGGCCCTACGAGCAGTACTTC.